This T cell receptor (beta chain) is drawn from a study of cytomegalovirus exposure and HLA in healthy donors. Germline V gives CDR1 MNHEY, CDR2 SMNVEV (reference sequence). The ends lost 5 bases at V and 3 bases at J; junction bases unmatched: 7. The CDR3 covers 14 residues. Using immunoSEQ multiplex PCR, the repertoire was profiled, and TCRdb retains in-frame clones only, with some absent. There are tens of thousands of clones in the sample; 90% to 95% occur only once, and about 4.2% lies in the top ten. This clone was observed a handful of times. V gene TRBV27 combines with J gene TRBJ2-7; 7 bases match TRBD1. The sequencing sample was made of PBMCs. The clonotype was recovered from a man younger than 35 in good health and CMV-seropositive. CDR3 sequence reads: CASSATDRYYEQYF. CDR3 nucleotides: TGTGCCAGCAGTGCCACGGACAGGTACTACGAGCAGTACTTC.